These 31 T cell receptor beta chains were sequenced from one sample in a study of blood T cell repertoires in COVID-19. Assay used: immunoSEQ multiplex PCR; TCRdb lists only in-frame clones, some missing. The sample shows about 210,000 clones, over 75% of them seen only once. Input material: peripheral blood. Receptors were obtained from a human donor in a cohort sampled during active COVID-19.

This chain joins TRBV9 and TRBJ2-5; 8 bases are a match to TRBD1. The V gene's germline CDR1 is SGDLS and CDR2 YYNGEE. The CDR3 is made up of 16 amino acids. The J segment lost 4 bases and the V segment lost 0 bases, leaving 8 bases of the junction unmatched. Here the CDR3 reads CASSVAGRTGRETQYF. CDR3 DNA: TGTGCCAGCAGCGTAGCGGGAAGGACAGGGAGAGAGACCCAGTACTTC.

The count of this clone is one. The V and J genes are TRBV14 and TRBJ1-1, with a weak D call TRBD1 (5 bases). The V end was cut by 6 bases, the J end by 1 base, with 18 bases between. The CDR3 contains 16 residues. Germline V gene lookup returns CDR1 SGHDN and CDR2 FVKESK. CDR3 bases: TGTGCCAGCAGTATTTATGTAGGCAGGGCGAACACTGAAGCTTTCTTT. This sequence encodes CASSIYVGRANTEAFF.

The CDR3 protein is CASLGGGVVGELFF. The CDR3 region has the DNA TGCGCCAGCTTGGGTGGAGGGGTGGTCGGGGAGCTGTTTTTT. The V gene is TRBV5-1, the J gene TRBJ2-2; possibly TRBD2 for D (6 bases). There are 14 residues in the CDR3. The germline V gene has CDR1 SGHRS and CDR2 YFSETQ. Trimming shortened V by 7 bases and J by 7 bases, and 17 bases separated the two germline ends.

This clone was counted between two and nine times. The rearrangement joins TRBV5-1 to TRBJ1-1; D remains ambiguous. Germline V gene sequence: CDR1 SGHRS, CDR2 YFSETQ. The CDR3 extends over 14 amino acids. Trimming took off 5 bases at V and 1 base at J, with 12 bases between the two ends. CDR3 in DNA: TGCGCCAGCAGAGAGGCGGCGGCGAACACTGAAGCTTTCTTT. This sequence encodes CASREAAANTEAFF.

This clone was seen only a few times. The chain carries TRBV6-5 and TRBJ2-1; D remains ambiguous. This CDR3 is 13 amino acids long. The V gene lost 5 bases and the J gene lost 7 bases, with 12 bases spanning the gap. Germline CDR1 MNHEY, CDR2 SVGAGI. The CDR3: CASSRSVRNEQFF. The CDR3 DNA reads TGTGCCAGCAGTAGGAGCGTGCGGAATGAGCAGTTCTTC.

This chain joins TRBV3-1 (or the pseudogene TRBV3-2) and TRBJ2-7; no definite D call. Germline CDR1 and CDR2: LGHDT and YNNKEL (reference sequence). The CDR3 is made up of 12 amino acids. Trimming stripped 4 bases from V and 7 bases from J, with 11 bases between. CDR3 sequence: CASSLTMREQYF. The CDR3, as DNA: TGTGCCAGCAGCCTAACGATGCGGGAGCAGTACTTC.

V usage is TRBV7-9 and J usage is TRBJ1-2; D remains unclear. CDR1 and CDR2 from the germline V gene are SEHNR and FQNEAQ (reference sequence). This CDR3 contains 13 residues. With 1 base removed from V and 4 bases from J, the gap between germline ends came to 7 bases. CDR3 bases: TGTGCCAGCAGCTTAGGCCCGGTCTATGGCTACACCTTC. Its translation: CASSLGPVYGYTF.

The CDR3 DNA is TGTGCCAGTAGCACTCACGGACAGACCAATCAGCCCCAGCATTTT. Amino acids: CASSTHGQTNQPQHF. The chain is built from TRBV19 and TRBJ1-5; the D gene is possibly TRBD1 (6 bases). The CDR3 is 15 amino acids. V lost 6 bases to trimming and J lost 3 bases, with 15 bases between them. From germline, CDR1 is LNHDA and CDR2 SQIVND (reference sequence).

Here the CDR3 DNA reads TGCGCCAGCAGCTTTACAGGGGACCCCTACGAGCAGTACTTC. It codes for CASSFTGDPYEQYF. The J gene is TRBJ2-7, the V gene TRBV5-1, with TRBD1 identical over 7 bases. V lost 2 bases and J lost 2; bases outside the gene matches: 4. Germline CDR1 is SGHRS and CDR2 is YFSETQ. The CDR3 runs to 14 residues.

The chain recombines TRBV6-4 with TRBJ2-3; 9 nucleotides match TRBD2. The CDR3 is made up of 15 amino acids. The germline V gene has CDR1 MRHNA and CDR2 SNTAGT. V was clipped by 8 bases and J by 3 bases; unmatched bases: 9. The chain's CDR3 is CASSSAGGLTDTQYF. The CDR3 DNA is TGTGCCAGCTCGTCTGCGGGAGGGCTGACAGATACGCAGTATTTT.

This clone was seen ten or more times. The genes are TRBV7-9 and TRBJ2-7; D gene unclear. The V end lost 5 bases, the J end lost 3 bases, and 14 bases lay between the germline ends. Germline V gene sequence: CDR1 SEHNR, CDR2 FQNEAQ (reference sequence). This CDR3 contains 14 residues. The CDR3 coding sequence is TGTGCCAGCAGCACCCTGGCAGATCACTACGAGCAGTACTTC. It codes for CASSTLADHYEQYF.

J is TRBJ2-5 and V is TRBV9, with D unresolved. Trimming removed 4 bases from V and 7 bases from J, with 11 bases in between. Germline CDR1 reads SGDLS; CDR2 reads YYNGEE. The CDR3 is made up of 12 amino acids. CDR3 coding DNA: TGTGCCAGCAGCCCCCATAGTGGGACCCAGTACTTC. The encoded protein is CASSPHSGTQYF. Looking up the rest from reference TRBV9 and TRBJ2-5 gives the full variable domain: DSGVTQTPKHLITATGQRVTLRCSPRSGDLSVYWYQQSLDQGLQFLIQYYNGEERAKGNILERFSAQQFPDLHSELNLSSLELGDSALYFCASSPHSGTQYFGPGTRLLVL.

This chain links TRBV15 with TRBJ2-1; 8 bases fit TRBD2. This CDR3 region has 16 residues. With 0 bases clipped from V and 5 bases from J, the junction kept 6 bases outside the gene matches. In germline, CDR1 is LNHNV, CDR2 YYDKDF (reference sequence). As DNA, the CDR3 is TGTGCCACCAGCAGAGAAACGCGGGAGGCGAACAATGAGCAGTTCTTC. It encodes CATSRETREANNEQFF.

The chain is built from TRBV2 and TRBJ1-4, with 7 bases lining up with TRBD1. CDR1 and CDR2 (germline): SNHLY, FYNNEI. V was pared by 6 bases and J by 5 bases, with 3 bases of the junction left unmatched. The CDR3 runs to 13 residues. DNA of the CDR3: TGTGCCAGCAGCCGGGACAGAAATGAAAAACTGTTTTTT. Amino acid sequence: CASSRDRNEKLFF.

The V gene is TRBV6-2 or TRBV6-3, the J gene TRBJ2-1, with 7 nucleotides matching TRBD2. The trim removed 5 bases at V and 4 bases at J, leaving 11 bases unmatched. CDR3 length: 16 amino acids. Germline V gene data show CDR1 as MNHEY and CDR2 as SVGEGT. CDR3 region: CASSPQVWGGYNEQFF. The CDR3 DNA sequence: TGTGCCAGCAGTCCCCAGGTTTGGGGGGGATACAATGAGCAGTTCTTC.

The chain combines TRBV19 with TRBJ1-6, with 9 bases fitting TRBD1. The CDR3 spans 16 residues. Trimming at V came to 6 bases and at J to 2 bases, leaving 5 bases not matched to a gene. Germline values: CDR1 LNHDA, CDR2 SQIVND (reference sequence). The CDR3 loop is CASSTTGGAYNSPLHF. As DNA, the CDR3 is TGTGCCAGTAGCACAACAGGGGGCGCCTATAATTCACCCCTCCACTTT.

V usage is TRBV7-9 and J usage is TRBJ1-4, with D possibly TRBD1 on 5 matching bases. Germline V CDR1 and CDR2: SEHNR, FQNEAQ (reference sequence). The CDR3 sequence is 15 residues long. V was cut by 5 bases and J by 8 bases, with 18 bases left in between. The CDR3 loop reads CASSPWERGGEKLFF. CDR3 DNA sequence: TGTGCCAGCAGCCCCTGGGAGCGCGGGGGGGAAAAACTGTTTTTT.

The chain is built from TRBV5-1 and TRBJ1-1, with D unclear. Germline V gene data show CDR1 as SGHRS and CDR2 as YFSETQ. V dropped 1 base and J dropped 8 bases, with 12 bases sitting between them. This CDR3 region has 13 residues. The CDR3 loop reads CASSLSYAREAFF. CDR3 nucleotide sequence: TGCGCCAGCAGCTTGTCCTATGCGCGCGAAGCTTTCTTT. The whole variable domain, remainder taken from reference TRBV5-1 and TRBJ1-1, is KAGVTQTPRYLIKTRGQQVTLSCSPISGHRSVSWYQQTPGQGLQFLFEYFSETQRNKGNFPGRFSGRQFSNSRSEMNVSTLELGDSALYLCASSLSYAREAFFGQGTRLTVV.

This sequence joins TRBV2 and TRBJ2-3, with 11 bases that match TRBD2. This CDR3 region has 22 residues. Trimming removed 6 bases from V and 1 base from J; junction bases left unmatched: 24. CDR1 and CDR2 (germline): SNHLY, FYNNEI. The CDR3 DNA reads TGTGCCAGCAGCACTCCGCGACAGGCGACTAGCGGGATGCTTGACGGCACAGATACGCAGTATTTT. It yields the protein CASSTPRQATSGMLDGTDTQYF.

This clone was recorded only once. This chain joins TRBV10-3 and TRBJ2-1; D might be TRBD2 (6 bases). There are 14 residues in the CDR3. Germline CDR1 is ENHRY and CDR2 is SYGVKD. The ends were cut back, 10 bases at V and 5 bases at J, with 18 bases in the middle. CDR3 residues: CATGPQTGDNEQFF. CDR3 bases: TGTGCCACTGGACCGCAGACGGGGGACAATGAGCAGTTCTTC.

Here the CDR3 reads CASSSGLAGVRAGELFF. The CDR3 coding sequence is TGCGCCAGCAGCTCGGGACTAGCGGGAGTTCGGGCCGGGGAGCTGTTTTTT. This chain connects TRBV5-1 to TRBJ2-2; 14 bases fit TRBD2. CDR1 is SGHRS, CDR2 YFSETQ, per germline. The junction had 7 bases not matched to a gene; V was cut back by 3 bases and J by 6 bases. This CDR3 comprises 17 residues.

The DNA for the CDR3 is TGTGCCAGCAAGGGAGGGGCAAGACCCTACGAGCAGTACTTC. Protein: CASKGGARPYEQYF. The V call is TRBV27, the J call TRBJ2-7; TRBD2 matches at 7 bases. Trimming at V came to 7 bases and at J to 2 bases, leaving 8 bases not matched to a gene. Germline values: CDR1 MNHEY, CDR2 SMNVEV (reference sequence). CDR3 length: 14 residues.

The CDR3 protein is CASGFGEKGTEAFF. The DNA for the CDR3 is TGTGCTAGTGGTTTCGGGGAGAAAGGCACTGAAGCTTTCTTT. The chain joins TRBV12-5 to TRBJ1-1; D uncertain. The CDR3 has 14 residues. Germline lookup yields CDR1 LGHNT and CDR2 FRNRAP. V shed 3 bases and J shed 4 bases, with 12 bases lying between them. The full variable domain, rest sourced from reference TRBV12-5 and TRBJ1-1, is DARVTQTPRHKVTEMGQEVTMRCQPILGHNTVFWYRQTMMQGLELLAYFRNRAPLDDSGMPKDRFSAEMPDATLATLKIQPSEPRDSAVYFCASGFGEKGTEAFFGQGTRLTVV.

Points on this clone: One end of the junction is discordant with germline, which a read error may explain. The V gene is TRBV28, the J gene TRBJ1-5; 7 bases fit TRBD1. The CDR3 length is 12 residues. Germline CDR1 reads MDHEN; CDR2 reads SYDVKM. The CDR3 loop reads CASSLGETSQGF. The CDR3 DNA reads TGTGCCAGCAGTTTAGGAGAGACGTCACAGGGGTTT.

V gene TRBV6-4 combines with J gene TRBJ1-1; TRBD1 matches 7 bases. In germline, CDR1 is MRHNA, CDR2 SNTAGT. This CDR3 is built from 13 residues. J gave up 4 bases and V 6 bases, and 5 bases lay outside the gene matches. In nucleotides, the CDR3 is TGTGCCAGCAGCCAGGGGGTATTCACTGAAGCTTTCTTT. Amino acid sequence: CASSQGVFTEAFF.

The rearrangement links TRBV27 to TRBJ1-5; 8 positions match TRBD1. CDR1 and CDR2 (germline): MNHEY, SMNVEV (reference sequence). The CDR3 length is 17 residues. Trimming took 5 bases from V and 0 from J; bases not matched to a gene: 9. CDR3 region: CASSNRGSRSSNQPQHF. CDR3 DNA sequence: TGTGCCAGCAGTAACAGGGGGAGTCGGTCTAGCAATCAGCCCCAGCATTTT.

The rearrangement joins TRBV28 to TRBJ2-3; D perhaps matches TRBD1 (6 bases). Germline-derived CDR1 and CDR2 are MDHEN and SYDVKM. The CDR3 spans 13 residues. Trimming removed 5 bases from V and 6 bases from J, with 12 bases in between. The CDR3 here is CASSPGRGDTQYF. In DNA, the CDR3 is TGTGCCAGCAGTCCGGGAAGGGGGGATACGCAGTATTTT.

The chain couples TRBV15 to TRBJ1-4; 8 positions agree with TRBD1. Per germline, CDR1 LNHNV and CDR2 YYDKDF (reference sequence). This CDR3 region has 15 residues. Germline trimming cut 1 base from V and 7 bases from J; bases unmatched to any gene: 5. The CDR3 DNA reads TGTGCCACCAGCAGAGGACAGGGGAACGGTGAAAAACTGTTTTTT. It yields the protein CATSRGQGNGEKLFF.

The chain has TRBV28 and TRBJ1-2; perhaps TRBD1 as D (6 bases). Trimming took off 2 bases at V and 3 bases at J, with 10 bases between the two ends. The CDR3 is 14 residues long. The germline V gene encodes CDR1 MDHEN and CDR2 SYDVKM. CDR3 nucleotide sequence: TGTGCCAGCAGTTTAGGGGGGGCGGACTATGGCTACACCTTC. Translated: CASSLGGADYGYTF.

V and J are TRBV5-4 and TRBJ1-2; 7 bases are shared with TRBD1. This CDR3 is 15 amino acids long. Germline V lookup: CDR1 SGHNT, CDR2 YYREEE (reference sequence). J gave up 2 bases and V 4 bases, and 8 bases lay outside the gene matches. The CDR3 here is CASSQQGRRNYGYTF. DNA of the CDR3: TGTGCCAGCAGCCAACAGGGGAGGAGAAACTATGGCTACACCTTC.

The genes are TRBV5-1 and TRBJ1-4; TRBD1 might be the D (5 bases). The V gene's germline CDR1 is SGHRS and CDR2 YFSETQ. The CDR3 totals 14 residues. V was clipped by 5 bases and J by 0 bases, with 8 bases between them. The CDR3 DNA reads as TGCGCCAGCAGGGCAGGGTCAACTAATGAAAAACTGTTTTTT. As protein: CASRAGSTNEKLFF.